These T cell receptor beta chains were read from a single sample in a study of identical twins. TCRdb itself ran the 5' RACE reads through MiXCR, one entry per CDR3 protein. The table has just over 450,000 distinct CDR3 sequences, approximately 15% seen once. Separately, the same data were catalogued under a study of yellow fever vaccine responses in identical twins.

Source material: CD4+ T cells sorted from blood. The receptors stem from a young woman in good health. The CDR3 runs from the conserved cysteine through the conserved F or W. The D gene is left open where the match is weak. For some rows the clone size is stated as once, few or many, or as a class when expanded; others skip it.

j_call	clone_size	d_call	v_call	cdr3_aa	cdr3_nt
TRBJ2-7	-	TRBD1	TRBV4-3	CASSHRQGGSYEQYF	TGCGCCAGCAGCCACCGACAGGGGGGATCCTACGAGCAGTACTTC
TRBJ2-1	many	TRBD1	TRBV7-2	CASRRLTGGNEQFF	TGTGCCAGCAGACGATTGACAGGGGGCAATGAGCAGTTCTTC
TRBJ2-6	-	-	TRBV6-5	CASFGANVLTF	TGTGCCAGCTTTGGGGCCAACGTCCTGACTTTC
TRBJ2-3	-	-	TRBV19	CASMGRTDTQYF	TGTGCCAGTATGGGGAGGACAGATACGCAGTATTTT
TRBJ2-7	-	TRBD2	TRBV11-2	CASSLLSGGSDEQYF	TGTGCCAGCAGCTTATTATCGGGGGGGTCGGACGAGCAGTACTTC
TRBJ2-1	-	TRBD2	TRBV3-1	CASSHWTSGRTNEQFF	TGTGCCAGCAGCCACTGGACTAGCGGGAGGACCAATGAGCAGTTCTTC
TRBJ1-1	-	-	TRBV5-4	CASSPTLRNSNTEAFF	TGTGCCAGCAGCCCGACCTTGAGAAACTCGAACACTGAAGCTTTCTTT
TRBJ2-3	-	-	TRBV5-5	CASSRWITTDTQYF	TGTGCCAGCAGCCGATGGATAACAACAGATACGCAGTATTTT
TRBJ2-6	-	-	TRBV28	CASSLSRLTTRETGANVLTF	TGTGCCAGCAGTTTATCTCGCTTAACCACCCGGGAGACTGGGGCCAACGTCCTGACTTTC
TRBJ1-1	-	-	TRBV30	CAWTTQGEAGNTEAFF	TGTGCCTGGACAACACAGGGCGAGGCTGGGAACACTGAAGCTTTCTTT
TRBJ1-5	-	TRBD1	TRBV9	CASSSTGGHQPQHF	TGTGCCAGCAGCTCCACAGGGGGCCATCAGCCCCAGCATTTT
TRBJ2-4	few	TRBD2	TRBV7-2	CASSLVPSGSRDIQYF	TGTGCCAGCAGCTTAGTGCCTAGCGGGAGTAGAGACATTCAGTACTTC
TRBJ1-2	-	-	TRBV28	CASSPPQGNYGYTF	TGTGCCAGCAGTCCACCCCAGGGGAACTATGGCTACACCTTC
TRBJ2-3	-	-	TRBV4-1	CASSQEFGGGGTDTQYF	TGCGCCAGCAGCCAAGAATTTGGGGGAGGTGGCACAGATACGCAGTATTTT
TRBJ2-7	few	-	TRBV6-5	CASSYSRGLGEQYF	TGTGCCAGCAGTTACTCGCGGGGGCTAGGGGAGCAGTACTTC
TRBJ1-2	-	-	TRBV28	CASSLWSDRDGYTF	TGTGCCAGCAGTTTATGGTCAGACCGGGATGGCTACACCTTC
TRBJ2-1	-	-	TRBV5-1	CASSLEFIDEQFF	TGCGCCAGCAGCTTAGAGTTTATCGATGAGCAGTTCTTC
TRBJ2-2	few	-	TRBV20-1	CSARWGSGTGELFF	TGCAGTGCTAGATGGGGTAGTGGCACCGGGGAGCTGTTTTTT
TRBJ2-5	-	-	TRBV29-1	CSVGRGGQGGETQYF	TGCAGCGTTGGGAGGGGCGGACAAGGGGGAGAGACCCAGTACTTC
TRBJ1-6	-	-	TRBV7-2	CASSLVGDNSPLHF	TGTGCCAGCAGCTTAGTGGGGGATAATTCACCCCTCCACTTT
TRBJ2-7	-	-	TRBV7-9	CASSQGTAKGQYF	TGTGCCAGCAGCCAAGGGACGGCGAAAGGGCAGTACTTC
TRBJ1-1	-	-	TRBV11-3	CASSLRDQEAFF	TGTGCCAGCAGCCTCCGGGACCAAGAAGCTTTCTTT
TRBJ2-7	few	TRBD2	TRBV6-2/TRBV6-3	CASSYKTKKLGGGGGANEQYF	TGTGCCAGCAGTTACAAGACCAAGAAACTAGGTGGCGGCGGGGGGGCTAACGAGCAGTACTTC
TRBJ2-3	-	TRBD2	TRBV3-1	CASSHWTSGRGSTDTQYF	TGTGCCAGCAGCCACTGGACTAGCGGTAGGGGGAGCACAGATACGCAGTATTTT
TRBJ1-1	-	TRBD1	TRBV29-1	CSANRGNTEAFF	TGCAGCGCCAACAGGGGGAACACTGAAGCTTTCTTT
TRBJ1-1	-	TRBD1	TRBV12-3/TRBV12-4	CASSFIRGHTEAFF	TGTGCCAGCAGTTTTATCAGGGGGCACACTGAAGCTTTCTTT
TRBJ1-1	few	-	TRBV20-1	CSASRVSTEAFF	TGCAGTGCTAGTAGGGTAAGCACTGAAGCTTTCTTT
TRBJ1-5	many	-	TRBV29-1	CSVGRDKNQPQHF	TGCAGCGTAGGACGGGACAAAAATCAGCCCCAGCATTTT
TRBJ2-3	-	TRBD1	TRBV6-1	CASSESQGADTQYF	TGTGCCAGCAGTGAATCGCAGGGGGCCGATACGCAGTATTTT
TRBJ2-7	few	TRBD2	TRBV10-3	CAISAGGSYEQYF	TGTGCCATCAGTGCGGGGGGATCCTACGAGCAGTACTTC
TRBJ2-1	many	-	TRBV28	CASSPLRNEQFF	TGTGCCAGCAGCCCCTTGAGAAATGAGCAGTTCTTC
TRBJ1-2	-	-	TRBV10-3	CAISATPSGYTF	TGTGCCATCAGTGCCACCCCGTCCGGCTACACCTTC
TRBJ1-1	-	-	TRBV3-1	CASSQGDSEAFF	TGTGCCAGCAGCCAAGGTGACAGCGAAGCTTTCTTT
TRBJ1-2	-	-	TRBV3-1	CASSHSGGASYTF	TGTGCCAGCAGCCACTCCGGGGGCGCGAGCTACACCTTC
TRBJ2-3	-	-	TRBV15	CATSRDLRDTFTDTQYF	TGTGCCACCAGCAGAGATCTAAGGGACACCTTCACAGATACGCAGTATTTT
TRBJ2-1	-	TRBD2	TRBV11-2	CASSLVPGREKIF	TGTGCCAGCAGCTTAGTACCTGGGAGGGAGAAAATCTTC
TRBJ2-3	-	-	TRBV5-5	CASSWPVTDTQYF	TGTGCCAGCAGCTGGCCTGTCACAGATACGCAGTATTTT
TRBJ2-7	-	TRBD1	TRBV29-1	CSVAGQGRHEQYF	TGCAGCGTTGCTGGACAGGGAAGACACGAGCAGTACTTC
TRBJ2-1	many	-	TRBV12-3/TRBV12-4	CASSFSTDYNEQFF	TGTGCCAGCAGTTTCTCGACAGACTACAATGAGCAGTTCTTC
TRBJ2-1	-	-	TRBV29-1	CSVRTGLGNEQFF	TGCAGCGTTCGGACAGGACTAGGAAATGAGCAGTTCTTC
TRBJ1-2	-	-	TRBV3-1	CASSQARTSGYTF	TGTGCCAGCAGCCAGGCCCGGACATCTGGCTACACCTTC
TRBJ2-3	few	TRBD2	TRBV15	CATSREEGAGGYTDTQYF	TGTGCCACCAGCAGAGAGGAAGGCGCGGGGGGGTACACAGATACGCAGTATTTT
TRBJ2-1	-	-	TRBV2	CASHRRATWDEQFF	TGTGCCAGCCACAGGAGGGCCACTTGGGATGAGCAGTTCTTC
TRBJ2-3	-	-	TRBV6-2/TRBV6-3	CASSRLPRGWPDTQYF	TGTGCCAGCAGCCGCTTACCTCGAGGGTGGCCAGATACGCAGTATTTT
TRBJ2-1	many	-	TRBV24-1	CATSDLRAASYNEQFF	TGTGCCACCAGTGATTTGCGGGCAGCCTCCTACAATGAGCAGTTCTTC
TRBJ2-7	few	TRBD2	TRBV4-1	CASSGSGLAGFYEQYF	TGCGCCAGCAGCGGGTCCGGACTAGCGGGATTTTACGAGCAGTACTTC
TRBJ2-1	few	TRBD2	TRBV20-1	CSARGLAGSYNEQFF	TGCAGTGCTAGGGGACTAGCGGGCTCCTACAATGAGCAGTTCTTC
TRBJ2-7	many	-	TRBV7-2	CASSLASSLKSYEQYF	TGTGCCAGCAGCTTAGCTTCTAGCCTCAAGTCCTACGAGCAGTACTTC
TRBJ2-1	-	TRBD2	TRBV9	CASSVQASGGGNNEQFF	TGTGCCAGCAGCGTACAAGCTAGCGGGGGGGGTAATAATGAGCAGTTCTTC
TRBJ2-3	many	TRBD2	TRBV15	CATSTLAGTTDTQYF	TGTGCCACCAGCACGCTAGCGGGGACCACAGATACGCAGTATTTT
TRBJ2-1	few	TRBD2	TRBV3-1	CASSSPSGADNEQFF	TGTGCCAGCAGCAGCCCTAGCGGGGCGGACAATGAGCAGTTCTTC
TRBJ2-5	-	TRBD2	TRBV2	CASSPRTSGGRKTQYF	TGTGCCAGCAGTCCCAGGACTAGCGGGGGGCGGAAGACCCAGTACTTC
TRBJ1-2	few	TRBD1	TRBV12-3/TRBV12-4	CASRPGGRGYTF	TGTGCCAGCAGGCCAGGGGGTCGGGGCTACACCTTC
TRBJ2-1	few	TRBD2	TRBV5-1	CASSKAGTTNNEQFF	TGCGCCAGCAGCAAAGCGGGAACAACAAACAATGAGCAGTTCTTC
TRBJ2-5	-	-	TRBV7-9	CASSRQITQETQYF	TGTGCCAGCAGCCGTCAGATAACGCAAGAGACCCAGTACTTC
TRBJ2-1	-	TRBD1	TRBV5-1	CASSLKTGGGNEQFF	TGCGCCAGCAGCTTGAAGACAGGGGGTGGCAATGAGCAGTTCTTC
TRBJ2-5	-	TRBD1	TRBV5-1	CASSGRTGIQYF	TGCGCCAGCAGCGGAAGGACAGGGATCCAGTACTTC
TRBJ1-1	few	-	TRBV24-1	CATSDLTGLTFF	TGTGCCACCAGTGATCTTACAGGGTTGACTTTCTTT
TRBJ2-7	-	-	TRBV27	CASRPAVGYEQYF	TGTGCCAGCAGACCCGCCGTAGGATACGAGCAGTACTTC
TRBJ2-1	few	TRBD2	TRBV5-1	CASSPRLAGRLLSSYNEQFF	TGCGCCAGCAGCCCTAGACTAGCGGGGAGGTTGTTGAGCTCCTACAATGAGCAGTTCTTC